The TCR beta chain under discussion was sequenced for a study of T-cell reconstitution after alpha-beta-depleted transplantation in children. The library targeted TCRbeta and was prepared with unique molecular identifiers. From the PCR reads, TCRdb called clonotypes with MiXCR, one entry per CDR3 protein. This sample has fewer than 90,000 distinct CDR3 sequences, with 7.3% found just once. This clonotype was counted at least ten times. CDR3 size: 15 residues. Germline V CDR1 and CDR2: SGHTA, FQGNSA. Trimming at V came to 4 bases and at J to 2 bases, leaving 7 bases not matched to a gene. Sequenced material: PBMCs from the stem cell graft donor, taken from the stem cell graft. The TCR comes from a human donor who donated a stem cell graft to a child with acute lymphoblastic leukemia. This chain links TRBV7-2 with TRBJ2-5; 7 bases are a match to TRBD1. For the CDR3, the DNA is TGTGCCAGCAGCTCGCCAGACAGGGCACAAGAGACCCAGTACTTC. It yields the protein CASSSPDRAQETQYF.